These 20 T cell receptor beta chains originate from one sample sequenced in a study of glioma-infiltrating T cells after dendritic cell vaccination. The time point was: after dendritic cell vaccination, including at tumor progression/relapse. The repertoire was sequenced with immunoSEQ multiplex PCR; TCRdb's copy has only in-frame clones and lacks some. The sample lists 85,000 or so clones, around 85% occurring once. Source: blood, taken after dendritic cell vaccination. The receptor source for this set is a human donor with glioblastoma.

The rearrangement links TRBV29-1 to TRBJ1-2; 7 bases align to TRBD1. CDR3 length equals 12 residues. V shed 6 bases, J shed 3 bases, and the junction held 4 bases outside the gene matches. Germline loops: CDR1 SQVTM, CDR2 ANQGSEA. CDR3 nucleotide sequence: TGCAGCGTAACAGGGGCCGACTATGGCTACACCTTC. This gives the protein CSVTGADYGYTF.

The V call is TRBV18, the J call TRBJ1-2; possibly TRBD1 for D (5 bases). Germline V lookup: CDR1 KGHSH, CDR2 LQKENI. Trimming took 2 bases from V and 2 from J, leaving 15 bases between them. The CDR3 contains 16 residues. In DNA, the CDR3 is TGTGCCAGCTCACCAGTGTGGAGGGGAGAGAACTATGGCTACACCTTC. Protein product: CASSPVWRGENYGYTF.

This clone was observed a handful of times. V gene TRBV18 combines with J gene TRBJ1-2; TRBD1 agrees at 7 bases. The CDR3 runs to 15 residues. Germline assignment: CDR1 KGHSH and CDR2 LQKENI. Trimming cost V 3 bases and J 6 bases; bases outside gene matches: 10. The CDR3 coding sequence is TGTGCCAGCTCACCGACGACAGGGAATAGTAATGGCTACACCTTC. Residues: CASSPTTGNSNGYTF.

The CDR3, as DNA: TGTGCCAGCAGCTTGGACCGAGTCTCTGGGGCCAACGTCCTGACTTTC. It translates to CASSLDRVSGANVLTF. This rearrangement joins TRBV5-4 to TRBJ2-6; no clear D gene. The CDR3 has 16 residues. CDR1 SGHNT and CDR2 YYREEE come from the germline V gene (reference sequence). Trimming took 0 bases from V and 0 from J, leaving 7 bases between them.

The rearrangement uses TRBV18 and TRBJ1-4; D is perhaps TRBD1 (5 bases). From germline, CDR1 is KGHSH and CDR2 LQKENI. The CDR3 consists of 15 residues. Trimming removed 4 bases from V and 0 bases from J, with 9 bases in between. The CDR3 region has the DNA TGTGCCAGCTCACGCCCAGGGACAACTAATGAAAAACTGTTTTTT. This encodes CASSRPGTTNEKLFF.

The chain has TRBV29-1 and TRBJ1-1; D is possibly TRBD1 (5 bases). V gave up 3 bases and J gave up 4 bases, with 15 bases separating them. Germline V gives CDR1 SQVTM, CDR2 ANQGSEA. The CDR3 extends over 14 amino acids. The CDR3 sequence is CSVDRGGLGTEAFF. The CDR3 DNA sequence: TGCAGCGTTGATAGGGGAGGGTTGGGCACTGAAGCTTTCTTT.

This clone was counted between two and nine times. J is TRBJ2-3 and V is TRBV6-1; 8 bases fit TRBD1. This CDR3 is 15 amino acids long. From germline, CDR1 is MNHNS and CDR2 SASEGT. The V gene end was trimmed by 7 bases and the J gene end by 7 bases; junction bases not matched to a gene: 13. CDR3: CASMSRTGRMNTQYF. The CDR3 DNA reads as TGTGCCAGCATGTCTAGGACAGGGCGAATGAATACGCAGTATTTT.

CDR3 nucleotides: TGTGCAAGTCGCTTGGCCGGGGGAGATGGAAACACCATATATTTT. It codes for CASRLAGGDGNTIYF. The chain employs TRBV12-2 and TRBJ1-3. TRBV12-2 is a known pseudogene. The CDR3 is made up of 15 amino acids.

The chain has TRBV5-6 and TRBJ1-2; D uncertain. The CDR3 extends over 13 amino acids. Trimming took 1 base from V and 9 from J, leaving 13 bases between them. Germline assignment: CDR1 SGHDT and CDR2 YYEEEE. CDR3 DNA: TGTGCCAGCAGCTTGCGCAGGAAGTGGAGCTACACCTTC. Its protein product is CASSLRRKWSYTF.

The chain has TRBV6-6 and TRBJ1-1; tentative D call: TRBD1 (6 bases). Germline V lookup: CDR1 MNHNY, CDR2 SVGAGI (reference sequence). V lost 6 bases, J lost 4 bases, and 18 bases lay in between. The CDR3 is 15 residues long. The CDR3: CASSPYRGASTEAFF. The CDR3 coding sequence is TGTGCCAGCAGCCCCTACCGGGGGGCGAGCACTGAAGCTTTCTTT.

J is TRBJ2-3 and V is TRBV27, with D possibly being TRBD2 (6 bases). CDR3 size: 15 residues. Trimming stripped 3 bases from V and 2 bases from J, with 12 bases between. Germline assignment: CDR1 MNHEY and CDR2 SMNVEV (reference sequence). In nucleotides, the CDR3 is TGTGCCAGCAGTTTTAGGCGGGGAAACACAGATACGCAGTATTTT. Protein: CASSFRRGNTDTQYF.

V is TRBV29-1 and J is TRBJ2-1; 15 nucleotides align to TRBD2. The CDR3 is made up of 18 amino acids. The J segment lost 7 bases and the V segment lost 5 bases, leaving 15 bases of the junction unmatched. Germline V lookup: CDR1 SQVTM, CDR2 ANQGSEA. DNA for the CDR3: TGCAGCGTTCCTCGGACTAGCGGGAGGGTCTTTAGTAGGAATGAGCAGTTCTTC. Amino acids: CSVPRTSGRVFSRNEQFF.

This sequence joins TRBV28 and TRBJ2-2; 8 positions match TRBD1. The CDR3 is 15 amino acids. Germline V gives CDR1 MDHEN, CDR2 SYDVKM. Unmatched junction bases numbered 4, after V lost 4 bases and J lost 3 bases. Here the CDR3 DNA reads TGTGCCAGCAGTTCGACAGGGGTCCACACCGGGGAGCTGTTTTTT. Protein sequence: CASSSTGVHTGELFF.

V gene TRBV6-5 combines with J gene TRBJ2-7; a weak D match, TRBD2 (5 bases). The germline V and J ends were trimmed by 6 bases and 0 bases, with 15 bases remaining between them. The CDR3 is made up of 15 amino acids. Germline lookup yields CDR1 MNHEY and CDR2 SVGAGI. CDR3 protein: CASSPETGSSYEQYF. Here the CDR3 DNA reads TGTGCCAGCAGCCCCGAGACGGGGAGCTCCTACGAGCAGTACTTC.

V is TRBV5-3 and J is TRBJ2-3; the match to TRBD1 covers 12 bases. TRBV5-3 is known as an ORF, though its function is uncertain. This CDR3 region has 18 residues. V lost 4 bases, J lost 1 base, and 10 bases stayed unmatched. CDR3 sequence reads: CARSRRDRGRVCTDTQYF. DNA for the CDR3: TGTGCCAGAAGCCGGAGGGACAGGGGGCGAGTTTGCACAGATACGCAGTATTTT.

The V gene is TRBV6-5, the J gene TRBJ2-7; possible D gene TRBD1, 5 bases. Trimming shortened V by 3 bases and J by 2 bases, and 8 bases separated the two germline ends. Germline lookup yields CDR1 MNHEY and CDR2 SVGAGI. The CDR3 is 13 residues long. The CDR3: CASSYDSTYEQYF. The DNA for the CDR3 is TGTGCCAGCAGTTATGACAGCACCTACGAGCAGTACTTC.

The chain uses TRBV7-9 and TRBJ1-1; a weak D match, TRBD1 (6 bases). This CDR3 has 17 residues. CDR1 SEHNR and CDR2 FQNEAQ come from the germline V gene (reference sequence). Trimming shortened V by 4 bases and J by 0 bases, and 18 bases separated the two germline ends. The CDR3 coding sequence is TGTGCCAGCAGCTCCGTCCCGGACAGCGACATGAACACTGAAGCTTTCTTT. Translation: CASSSVPDSDMNTEAFF. The full variable domain, its missing parts supplied by reference TRBV7-9 and TRBJ1-1, is DTGVSQNPRHKITKRGQNVTFRCDPISEHNRLYWYRQTLGQGPEFLTYFQNEAQLEKSRLLSDRFSAERPKGSFSTLEIQRTEQGDSAMYLCASSSVPDSDMNTEAFFGQGTRLTVV.

The rearrangement links TRBV29-1 to TRBJ2-2; 7 nucleotides agree with TRBD1. Germline CDR1 and CDR2: SQVTM and ANQGSEA. The CDR3 consists of 16 residues. The trim removed 0 bases at V and 5 bases at J, leaving 9 bases unmatched. The CDR3 region is CSVEDRSGRGTGELFF. The CDR3 DNA is TGCAGCGTTGAAGATCGTAGTGGCAGGGGGACCGGGGAGCTGTTTTTT.

This chain links TRBV5-6 with TRBJ1-5; D remains ambiguous. The V and J ends lost 5 bases and 6 bases respectively, with 15 bases between them. Looked up from germline, CDR1 is SGHDT and CDR2 is YYEEEE. The CDR3 has 14 amino acids. Written as DNA, the CDR3 is TGTGCCAGCAGTCGGTTCGGGGATGGTCAGCCCCAGCATTTT. It encodes CASSRFGDGQPQHF. Full variable domain (missing parts from reference TRBV5-6 and TRBJ1-5): DAGVTQSPTHLIKTRGQQVTLRCSPKSGHDTVSWYQQALGQGPQFIFQYYEEEERQRGNFPDRFSGHQFPNYSSELNVNALLLGDSALYLCASSRFGDGQPQHFGDGTRLSIL.

This clone was observed a single time. The V call is TRBV18, the J call TRBJ2-7, with a possible D match to TRBD1 (7 bases). The V end was cut by 3 bases, the J end by 3 bases, with 15 bases between. The length of the CDR3 is 15 residues. The germline V gene has CDR1 KGHSH and CDR2 LQKENI. CDR3 nucleotide sequence: TGTGCCAGCTCACCGAGCGGAGGGGGCTTCTACGAGCAGTACTTC. Translated: CASSPSGGGFYEQYF.